A selection of T cell receptor beta chains follows, all from one sample in a study of blood T cell dynamics during melanoma immunotherapy. Sequencing was performed with immunoSEQ multiplex PCR; in TCRdb, only in-frame clones are kept and a portion is missing. The data show approximately 9,600 clones, roughly nine tenths seen once. The sequencing used blood, collected from a patient treated with checkpoint blockade. Every receptor here comes from a human donor with melanoma. Each CDR3 is given with its conserved first and last residue. The D gene is left open where the match is weak. A clone size is listed for some rows: how often the clone was seen (once, few, many), or a class if it is expanded.

D gene: NA; J gene: TRBJ1-2; V gene: TRBV7-9; clone size: few; CDR3 DNA: TGTGCCAGCAGCCCGGCGGGGTCAGCCTACTATGGCTACACCTTC; CDR3 protein: CASSPAGSAYYGYTF
D gene: TRBD1; J gene: TRBJ2-7; V gene: TRBV7-9; clone size: NA; CDR3 DNA: TGTGCCAGCAGCTCCCTACCGACAGGGGAGACCTACGAGCAGTACTTC; CDR3 protein: CASSSLPTGETYEQYF
D gene: TRBD1; J gene: TRBJ1-5; V gene: TRBV6-1; clone size: NA; CDR3 DNA: TGTGCCAGCAGTGTTAGGCAGGGGGTAGGTCAGCCCCAGCATTTT; CDR3 protein: CASSVRQGVGQPQHF
D gene: NA; J gene: TRBJ2-7; V gene: TRBV4-2; clone size: few; CDR3 DNA: TGTGCCAGCAGCCAAGAGGCAGCACCGAGCTCCTACGAGCAGTACTTC; CDR3 protein: CASSQEAAPSSYEQYF
D gene: TRBD2; J gene: TRBJ2-5; V gene: TRBV4-1; clone size: NA; CDR3 DNA: TGCGCCAGCAGTACACTAGCGGGGGAACAAGAGACCCAGTACTTC; CDR3 protein: CASSTLAGEQETQYF
D gene: TRBD1; J gene: TRBJ2-1; V gene: TRBV7-3; clone size: NA; CDR3 DNA: TGTGCCAGCAGCCAGGACAGGGGGAGCTCCTACAATGAGCAGTTCTTC; CDR3 protein: CASSQDRGSSYNEQFF
D gene: NA; J gene: TRBJ2-5; V gene: TRBV6-6; clone size: NA; CDR3 DNA: TGTGCCGCCAGGGGCCCAGGGAGTCGGGAGACCCAGTACTTC; CDR3 protein: CAARGPGSRETQYF
D gene: TRBD1; J gene: TRBJ2-2; V gene: TRBV6-5; clone size: NA; CDR3 DNA: TGTGCCAGCAAAGACAGGGGAAACACCGGGGAGCTGTTTTTT; CDR3 protein: CASKDRGNTGELFF
D gene: NA; J gene: TRBJ1-1; V gene: TRBV4-1; clone size: NA; CDR3 DNA: TGCGCCAGCACCCGCCTGAGGGGTAGGGACACTGAAGCTTTCTTT; CDR3 protein: CASTRLRGRDTEAFF
D gene: NA; J gene: TRBJ2-3; V gene: TRBV4-2; clone size: NA; CDR3 DNA: TGTGCCAGCAGCCAAACAGTCACGGATACGCAGTATTTT; CDR3 protein: CASSQTVTDTQYF
D gene: NA; J gene: TRBJ2-2; V gene: TRBV9; clone size: NA; CDR3 DNA: TGTGCCAGCAGCGCCGACGGGATGGGATCCGGGGAGCTGTTTTTT; CDR3 protein: CASSADGMGSGELFF
D gene: TRBD2; J gene: TRBJ2-7; V gene: TRBV5-1; clone size: once; CDR3 DNA: TGCGCCAGCAGCTCAGGCTTCGGGGAGGGCGAGCAGTACTTC; CDR3 protein: CASSSGFGEGEQYF
D gene: NA; J gene: TRBJ1-2; V gene: TRBV6-5; clone size: NA; CDR3 DNA: TGTGCCAGCAGTTACGACGGGGACACGGGCTATGCGGGCTACACCTTC; CDR3 protein: CASSYDGDTGYAGYTF
D gene: TRBD2; J gene: TRBJ2-1; V gene: TRBV7-6; clone size: NA; CDR3 DNA: TGTGCCAGCAGCTTAGAACTAGCGGGAGGAAATGAGCAGTTCTTC; CDR3 protein: CASSLELAGGNEQFF
D gene: NA; J gene: TRBJ1-4; V gene: TRBV7-2; clone size: NA; CDR3 DNA: TGTGCCAGCAGCCCCGAGGGACGTACCACGAATGAAAAACTGTTTTTT; CDR3 protein: CASSPEGRTTNEKLFF
D gene: NA; J gene: TRBJ1-4; V gene: TRBV6-1; clone size: NA; CDR3 DNA: TGTGCCAGCAGTGAAAAAGGGGGGGTTCGGGAAAAACTGTTTTTT; CDR3 protein: CASSEKGGVREKLFF
D gene: NA; J gene: TRBJ1-1; V gene: TRBV19; clone size: NA; CDR3 DNA: TGTGCCAGTGGAAGGCGGGGACAAGGGGGACGAGTCGCTGAAGCTTTCTTT; CDR3 protein: CASGRRGQGGRVAEAFF
D gene: TRBD2; J gene: TRBJ2-5; V gene: TRBV7-8; clone size: NA; CDR3 DNA: TGTGCCAGCAGCTTAGTAGCTAGCGGGGGCCGGACCCAGTACTTC; CDR3 protein: CASSLVASGGRTQYF
D gene: NA; J gene: TRBJ2-1; V gene: TRBV30; clone size: NA; CDR3 DNA: TGTGCCTGGAGTGTATTGGCTAGAAACCCCCAGAGGTTCTTC; CDR3 protein: CAWSVLARNPQRFF
D gene: NA; J gene: TRBJ2-5; V gene: TRBV27; clone size: NA; CDR3 DNA: TGTGCCAGCAGTTTATTCGCCAACAGGGCTAGGGAGACCCAGTACTTC; CDR3 protein: CASSLFANRARETQYF
D gene: NA; J gene: TRBJ1-6; V gene: TRBV7-5; clone size: NA; CDR3 DNA: TGTGTCAGATCCTGCACCTATAATTCACCCCTCCACTTT; CDR3 protein: CVRSCTYNSPLHF
D gene: NA; J gene: TRBJ2-2; V gene: TRBV5-1; clone size: NA; CDR3 DNA: TGCGCCAGCAGCTTCCGACCGAACACCGGGGAGCTGTTTTTT; CDR3 protein: CASSFRPNTGELFF
D gene: NA; J gene: TRBJ2-3; V gene: TRBV11-2; clone size: NA; CDR3 DNA: TGTGCCAGCAGCTCCACCGGGATGGCAGATACGCAGTATTTT; CDR3 protein: CASSSTGMADTQYF
D gene: NA; J gene: TRBJ1-2; V gene: TRBV15; clone size: NA; CDR3 DNA: TGTGCCACCAGGGAACAGGGAGTGGGAGGCTACACCTTC; CDR3 protein: CATREQGVGGYTF
D gene: NA; J gene: TRBJ1-5; V gene: TRBV18; clone size: NA; CDR3 DNA: TGTGCCAGCTCGCCTGGGCTCGGGGATCAGCCCCAGCATTTT; CDR3 protein: CASSPGLGDQPQHF
D gene: NA; J gene: TRBJ1-4; V gene: TRBV9; clone size: few; CDR3 DNA: TGTGCCAGCAGCGAGGGAGCTAATGAAAAACTGTTTTTT; CDR3 protein: CASSEGANEKLFF
D gene: TRBD1; J gene: TRBJ1-1; V gene: TRBV6-5; clone size: NA; CDR3 DNA: TGTGCCAGCAGTACCACAGGGGGTAGGGGCACTGAAGCTTTCTTT; CDR3 protein: CASSTTGGRGTEAFF
D gene: TRBD2; J gene: TRBJ2-5; V gene: TRBV5-1; clone size: NA; CDR3 DNA: TGCGCCAGCAGCTTGGGGACTAGCGGATTGGAGACCCAGTACTTC; CDR3 protein: CASSLGTSGLETQYF
D gene: NA; J gene: TRBJ1-1; V gene: TRBV6-4; clone size: NA; CDR3 DNA: TGTGCCAGCAGTGACTCCGGTAGAGGGTACACTGAAGCTTTCTTT; CDR3 protein: CASSDSGRGYTEAFF
D gene: NA; J gene: TRBJ2-7; V gene: TRBV6-5; clone size: NA; CDR3 DNA: TGTGCCAGCAGTTGGTCCACCGGGACATCAGGCTACGAGCAGTACTTC; CDR3 protein: CASSWSTGTSGYEQYF
D gene: TRBD2; J gene: TRBJ2-1; V gene: TRBV5-8; clone size: NA; CDR3 DNA: TGTGCCAGCAGCATAGCGGGAGGGCCTGACAATGAGCAGTTCTTC; CDR3 protein: CASSIAGGPDNEQFF
D gene: NA; J gene: TRBJ1-6; V gene: TRBV10-3; clone size: NA; CDR3 DNA: TGTGCCATCAGGGGGAGGACCCTTTCACCCCTCCACTTT; CDR3 protein: CAIRGRTLSPLHF